This TCR beta chain emerged from a study of T cell responses to AZD1222 COVID-19 vaccine. Study at large: Combined were second doses at about 4 or about 12 weeks.

About this clone itself: Its antigen is not known.

Study outcomes and limitations: White British people made up most donors, females outnumbered males, and clonal diversity was possibly underestimated. Compared with day 0, the breadth and depth of the Spike-specific TCR repertoire rose significantly after two doses of AZD1222. The peak T cell response came first, and repertoires were sampled only after it.

Germline V lookup: CDR1 SGHNT, CDR2 YYREEE (reference sequence). With 5 bases clipped from V and 12 bases from J, the junction kept 18 bases outside the gene matches. This CDR3 has 16 residues. Measured with immunoSEQ multiplex PCR; TCRdb has only the in-frame clones, and not every one. The sample lists 95,000 to 150,000 clones; roughly 90% were seen once. The sequenced sample was peripheral blood, obtained on day 0 of AZD1222 vaccination. The TCR was taken from an adult in good health. The gene calls are TRBV5-4 and TRBJ1-4; 8 bases match TRBD1. CDR3 sequence reads: CASSPGQGSAVGELFF. For the CDR3, the DNA is TGTGCCAGCAGTCCCGGACAGGGATCGGCGGTTGGAGAACTGTTTTTT.